Listed below are T cell receptor beta chains from one sample, sequenced in a study of blood T cell repertoires in COVID-19. Assay used: immunoSEQ multiplex PCR; TCRdb lists only in-frame clones, some missing. Of around 300,000 clones in the sample, around nine tenths were seen once. Sequencing was carried out using peripheral blood. The receptors here all came from a woman aged 40 to 50 who had recovered from COVID-19. The CDR3 runs from the conserved cysteine through the conserved F or W. The D gene is left open where the match is weak. Clone size is given for some rows only: seen once, a few or many times, or a class if the clone is expanded.

d_gene: .; j_gene: TRBJ2-5; len: 14; abundance: .; v_gene: TRBV27; CDR3nt: TGTGCCAGCAGTTTTTCAGGCCTCCAAGAGACCCAGTACTTC; CDR3aa: CASSFSGLQETQYF
d_gene: TRBD1; j_gene: TRBJ2-7; len: 16; abundance: .; v_gene: TRBV4-1; CDR3nt: TGCGCCAGCAGCCATGAACCCGGGACAGGCTCCTACGAGCAGTACTTC; CDR3aa: CASSHEPGTGSYEQYF
d_gene: .; j_gene: TRBJ2-2; len: 14; abundance: .; v_gene: TRBV7-8; CDR3nt: TGTGCCAGCCTCCGGGACTTTCCCACCGGGGAGCTGTTTTTT; CDR3aa: CASLRDFPTGELFF
d_gene: TRBD1; j_gene: TRBJ2-5; len: 16; abundance: .; v_gene: TRBV2; CDR3nt: TGTGCCAGCAGTGAAAGGGGGACAGGGCCCTTAGGGACCCAGTACTTC; CDR3aa: CASSERGTGPLGTQYF
d_gene: .; j_gene: TRBJ1-5; len: 15; abundance: .; v_gene: TRBV6-6; CDR3nt: TGTGCCAGCAGTTCTGTGAGGGAGGGGAATCAGCCCCAGCATTTT; CDR3aa: CASSSVREGNQPQHF
d_gene: TRBD2; j_gene: TRBJ2-7; len: 12; abundance: few; v_gene: TRBV6-5; CDR3nt: TGTGCCAGCAGCCCAGGGACTAACGAGCAGTACTTC; CDR3aa: CASSPGTNEQYF
d_gene: TRBD1; j_gene: TRBJ2-2; len: 14; abundance: .; v_gene: TRBV3-1/TRBV3-2; CDR3nt: TGTGCCAGCAGCCAGCGGACAGGGGTCGGGGAGCTGTTTTTT; CDR3aa: CASSQRTGVGELFF
d_gene: .; j_gene: TRBJ2-7; len: 13; abundance: .; v_gene: TRBV7-3; CDR3nt: TGTGCCAGCAGCTCCTACGCGGGCTACGAGCAGTACTTC; CDR3aa: CASSSYAGYEQYF
d_gene: .; j_gene: TRBJ2-2; len: 14; abundance: .; v_gene: TRBV6-1; CDR3nt: TGTGCCAGCAGGGTCCCAGCGAACACCGGGGAGCTGTTTTTT; CDR3aa: CASRVPANTGELFF
d_gene: .; j_gene: TRBJ2-2; len: 15; abundance: .; v_gene: TRBV5-1; CDR3nt: TGCGCCAGCAGTGCGACAAATACGAACACCGGGGAGCTGTTTTTT; CDR3aa: CASSATNTNTGELFF
d_gene: .; j_gene: TRBJ2-6; len: 15; abundance: .; v_gene: TRBV6-5; CDR3nt: TGTGCCAGCAGACTTCAACCGACTGGGGCCAACGTCCTGACTTTC; CDR3aa: CASRLQPTGANVLTF
d_gene: .; j_gene: TRBJ1-2; len: 14; abundance: .; v_gene: TRBV19; CDR3nt: TGTGCCAGTAGCGGGACAACCTCTAACTATGGCTACACCTTC; CDR3aa: CASSGTTSNYGYTF
d_gene: TRBD2; j_gene: TRBJ2-3; len: 15; abundance: .; v_gene: TRBV27; CDR3nt: TGTGCCAGCAGTTCCAGCGGGAGGGCCGGAGATACGCAGTATTTT; CDR3aa: CASSSSGRAGDTQYF
d_gene: TRBD1; j_gene: TRBJ1-6; len: 14; abundance: .; v_gene: TRBV30; CDR3nt: TGTGCCTGGAGAAAGACAGGGTCGAATTCACCCCTCCACTTT; CDR3aa: CAWRKTGSNSPLHF
d_gene: .; j_gene: TRBJ2-3; len: 14; abundance: .; v_gene: TRBV27; CDR3nt: TGTGCCAGCAGTTTATTTCAGTCCATAGATACGCAGTATTTT; CDR3aa: CASSLFQSIDTQYF
d_gene: TRBD2; j_gene: TRBJ2-7; len: 14; abundance: .; v_gene: TRBV7-8; CDR3nt: TGTGCCAGCAGCTTAGAGCCGCGGGAGCACGAGCAGTACTTC; CDR3aa: CASSLEPREHEQYF
d_gene: .; j_gene: TRBJ2-1; len: 16; abundance: .; v_gene: TRBV7-9; CDR3nt: TGTGCCAGCAGCTTATATGGCTGGGCCTCCTACAATGAGCAGTTCTTC; CDR3aa: CASSLYGWASYNEQFF
d_gene: .; j_gene: TRBJ2-3; len: 13; abundance: .; v_gene: TRBV10-3; CDR3nt: TGTGCCATCAGTGGCCTCCGGGTAGATACGCAGTATTTT; CDR3aa: CAISGLRVDTQYF
d_gene: TRBD1; j_gene: TRBJ2-3; len: 17; abundance: .; v_gene: TRBV19; CDR3nt: TGTGCCAGTAGTAACCCCCTTCAGGGGGCGTGGGCAGATACGCAGTATTTT; CDR3aa: CASSNPLQGAWADTQYF
d_gene: TRBD1; j_gene: TRBJ1-1; len: 18; abundance: .; v_gene: TRBV19; CDR3nt: TGTGCCAGTACAAGGACCTCCGGGACAGGGGGCTTGAACACTGAAGCTTTCTTT; CDR3aa: CASTRTSGTGGLNTEAFF
d_gene: TRBD2; j_gene: TRBJ2-3; len: 14; abundance: .; v_gene: TRBV9; CDR3nt: TGTGCCAGCAGCGCCACTAGCGTGGCAGATACGCAGTATTTT; CDR3aa: CASSATSVADTQYF
d_gene: TRBD2; j_gene: TRBJ2-7; len: 15; abundance: many; v_gene: TRBV6-5; CDR3nt: TGTGCCAGCAATCTGGGAGCGGGAGGGCAGAACGAGCAGTACTTC; CDR3aa: CASNLGAGGQNEQYF
d_gene: TRBD2; j_gene: TRBJ2-1; len: 17; abundance: .; v_gene: TRBV18; CDR3nt: TGTGCCAGCTCACCACCGGGCTCTAGCGGGAACCTACGCGAGCAGTTCTTC; CDR3aa: CASSPPGSSGNLREQFF
d_gene: TRBD1; j_gene: TRBJ1-1; len: 13; abundance: .; v_gene: TRBV2; CDR3nt: TGTGCCAGCAGAGGGGACAGAAACACTGAAGCTTTCTTT; CDR3aa: CASRGDRNTEAFF
d_gene: .; j_gene: TRBJ1-5; len: 13; abundance: .; v_gene: TRBV24-1; CDR3nt: TGTGCCACCGGGGGGGAAAACAATCAGCCCCAGCATTTT; CDR3aa: CATGGENNQPQHF
d_gene: TRBD2; j_gene: TRBJ2-1; len: 18; abundance: .; v_gene: TRBV7-8; CDR3nt: TGTGCCAGCAGCTTAGCGCAGGCTAGCGGGAGTGGGATCCATGAGCAGTTCTTC; CDR3aa: CASSLAQASGSGIHEQFF
d_gene: TRBD2; j_gene: TRBJ2-7; len: 14; abundance: .; v_gene: TRBV11-2; CDR3nt: TGTGCCAGCAGCCGCAATAGCGGGAGCTCCGAGCAGTACTTC; CDR3aa: CASSRNSGSSEQYF
d_gene: TRBD1; j_gene: TRBJ1-2; len: 17; abundance: .; v_gene: TRBV4-1; CDR3nt: TGCGCCAGCAGCCAAGATCTTTCCATGTACAGGGGCTATGGCTACACCTTC; CDR3aa: CASSQDLSMYRGYGYTF
d_gene: TRBD2; j_gene: TRBJ2-7; len: 17; abundance: .; v_gene: TRBV5-1; CDR3nt: TGCGCCAGCAGCTTGGTAGGTGGGCGGGAGAGATCAGACGAGCAGTACTTC; CDR3aa: CASSLVGGRERSDEQYF
d_gene: .; j_gene: TRBJ2-2; len: 15; abundance: .; v_gene: TRBV6-5; CDR3nt: TGTGCCAGCAGTTACTCGGGGCTCCCGCCCGGGGAGCTGTTTTTT; CDR3aa: CASSYSGLPPGELFF
d_gene: TRBD1; j_gene: TRBJ1-4; len: 14; abundance: .; v_gene: TRBV5-1; CDR3nt: TGCGCCAGCAGCCCAGAGACAGGGAGCGAAAAACTGTTTTTT; CDR3aa: CASSPETGSEKLFF
d_gene: TRBD1; j_gene: TRBJ2-5; len: 15; abundance: .; v_gene: TRBV7-9; CDR3nt: TGTGCCAGCAGCCCCCCGACAGGGCTCGGAGAGACCCAGTACTTC; CDR3aa: CASSPPTGLGETQYF
d_gene: TRBD1; j_gene: TRBJ1-2; len: 14; abundance: .; v_gene: TRBV25-1; CDR3nt: TGTGCCAGCAGTTTTAGGGGGACAGTCTCCGGCTACACCTTC; CDR3aa: CASSFRGTVSGYTF
d_gene: TRBD2; j_gene: TRBJ2-1; len: 15; abundance: .; v_gene: TRBV19; CDR3nt: TGTGCCAGTAGTAATGGACTAGCGGGACGCAATGAGCAGTTCTTC; CDR3aa: CASSNGLAGRNEQFF
d_gene: TRBD2; j_gene: TRBJ2-3; len: 15; abundance: .; v_gene: TRBV10-1; CDR3nt: TGCGCCAGCAGCTACGTAGCGGGAAGGACAGATACGCAGTATTTT; CDR3aa: CASSYVAGRTDTQYF
d_gene: .; j_gene: TRBJ1-5; len: 17; abundance: .; v_gene: TRBV10-3; CDR3nt: TGTGCCATCAGTGACCCCGGCGGAGGATATGGCAATCAGCCCCAGCATTTT; CDR3aa: CAISDPGGGYGNQPQHF
d_gene: TRBD2; j_gene: TRBJ2-1; len: 15; abundance: .; v_gene: TRBV27; CDR3nt: TGTGCCAGCAGTCGACTAGCGGGAGCTTACAATGAGCAGTTCTTC; CDR3aa: CASSRLAGAYNEQFF